The clone carrying this T cell receptor (beta chain) was seen only once. This sample stems from a study of blood T cell repertoires in COVID-19. Looking at the study overall: PBMCs, B-cell-depleted T cells, or T cells were the source of the cDNA or gDNA that made up the material.

The CDR3 is 13 residues long. CDR1 is SNHLY, CDR2 FYNNEI, per germline. Trimming stripped 4 bases from V and 7 bases from J, with 13 bases between. Authors' processing steps: Estimation of nucleated cell counts was performed using reference gene primer amplification. Clones were sequenced by immunoSEQ multiplex PCR, and TCRdb holds only the in-frame ones, with some missing. The DNA was the basis for D and trimming; V, J and clone size are from that table. This sample has tens of thousands of clones, with over 90% found just once. This sequence originates from a human donor in a cohort sampled during active COVID-19. Sequencing used peripheral blood. V is TRBV2 and J is TRBJ1-2; no definite D call. CDR3 region: CASSGPTVAGYTF. CDR3 bases: TGTGCCAGCAGTGGTCCAACAGTGGCTGGCTACACCTTC.